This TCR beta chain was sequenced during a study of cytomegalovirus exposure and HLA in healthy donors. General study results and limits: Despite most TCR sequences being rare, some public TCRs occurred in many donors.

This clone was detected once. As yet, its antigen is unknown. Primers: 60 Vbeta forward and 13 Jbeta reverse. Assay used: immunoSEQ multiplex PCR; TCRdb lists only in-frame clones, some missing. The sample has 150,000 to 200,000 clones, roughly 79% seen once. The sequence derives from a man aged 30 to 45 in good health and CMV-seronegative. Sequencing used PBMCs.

CDR3 in amino acids: CASLDRGRDGYTF. CDR3 sequence (DNA): TGTGCCTCCTTAGACAGGGGGCGCGATGGCTACACCTTC. The chain links TRBV19 to TRBJ1-2; 10 nucleotides align to TRBD1. Germline V gene data show CDR1 as LNHDA and CDR2 as SQIVND (reference sequence). This CDR3 has 13 residues. Trimming at V came to 11 bases and at J to 6 bases, leaving 9 bases not matched to a gene.